The T cell receptor beta chain described here comes from a study of blood T cell repertoires in COVID-19. Across the whole study: Whether acute or convalescent, the COVID-19 samples came from the United States, Italy and Spain. PBMCs, B-cell-depleted T cells, or T cells provided the cDNA or gDNA that made up the material.

Assay used: immunoSEQ multiplex PCR; TCRdb lists only in-frame clones, some missing. This sample has some 120,000 clones, with about 77% found just once. In its sample, this clone was seen many times. The sequencing input was peripheral blood. The TCR originated in a human donor in a cohort sampled during active COVID-19.

CDR3 sequence: CASSISFTGTENTEAFF. Here the CDR3 DNA reads TGTGCCAGTAGTATTTCCTTTACCGGGACTGAAAACACTGAAGCTTTCTTT. The rearrangement uses TRBV19 and TRBJ1-1; perhaps TRBD1 as D (5 bases). V dropped 3 bases and J dropped 2 bases, with 19 bases sitting between them. The CDR3 contains 17 residues. CDR1 is LNHDA and CDR2 is SQIVND in the germline V gene (reference sequence). The whole variable domain, filled in from reference TRBV19 and TRBJ1-1, reads DGGITQSPKYLFRKEGQNVTLSCEQNLNHDAMYWYRQDPGQGLRLIYYSQIVNDFQKGDIAEGYSVSREKKESFPLTVTSAQKNPTAFYLCASSISFTGTENTEAFFGQGTRLTVV.